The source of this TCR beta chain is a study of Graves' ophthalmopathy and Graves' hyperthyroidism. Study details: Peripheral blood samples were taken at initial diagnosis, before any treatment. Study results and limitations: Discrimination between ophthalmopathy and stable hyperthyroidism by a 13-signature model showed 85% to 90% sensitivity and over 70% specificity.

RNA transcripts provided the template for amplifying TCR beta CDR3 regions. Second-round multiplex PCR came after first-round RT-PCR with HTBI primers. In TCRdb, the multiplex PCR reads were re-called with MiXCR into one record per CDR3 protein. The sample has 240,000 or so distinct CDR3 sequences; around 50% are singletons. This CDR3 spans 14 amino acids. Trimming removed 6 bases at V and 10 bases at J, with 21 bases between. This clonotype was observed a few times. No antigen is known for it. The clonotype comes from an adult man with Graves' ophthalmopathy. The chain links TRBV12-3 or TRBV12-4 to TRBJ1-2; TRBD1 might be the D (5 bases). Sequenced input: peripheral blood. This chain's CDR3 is CASSLRDPAVNYTF. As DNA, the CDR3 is TGTGCCAGCAGCCTTCGGGACCCGGCGGTTAACTACACCTTC.